Listed below are T cell receptor beta chains from one sample, sequenced in a study of blood T cell repertoires in COVID-19. Clones were read by immunoSEQ multiplex PCR, and TCRdb kept only the in-frame ones, dropping some. The sample records fewer than 70,000 clones, around 88% being singletons. Sequencing input: peripheral blood. The receptors come from a middle-aged man with COVID-19, enrolled during active disease. Both conserved end residues are part of each CDR3. D genes are given only for firm matches. For some rows the clone size is stated as once, few or many, or as a class when expanded; others skip it.

TRBV7-2	NA	TRBJ1-1	TRBD1	CASSPRTGLNTEAFF	TGTGCCAGCAGCCCCAGGACAGGTTTGAACACTGAAGCTTTCTTT
TRBV6-5	NA	TRBJ2-1	TRBD1	CASTLYRGNEQFF	TGTGCCAGCACCCTTTACAGGGGCAATGAGCAGTTCTTC
TRBV28	NA	TRBJ1-5	NA	CASSFPQDRQPQHF	TGTGCCAGCAGTTTTCCCCAGGATCGCCAGCCCCAGCATTTT
TRBV6-5	NA	TRBJ2-3	TRBD1	CASSPGQETDTQYF	TGTGCCAGCAGTCCTGGACAGGAAACAGATACGCAGTATTTT
TRBV4-2	once	TRBJ2-7	TRBD2	CASTQAGGLGEQYF	TGTGCCAGCACCCAAGCGGGGGGGCTGGGAGAGCAGTACTTC
TRBV9	once	TRBJ1-1	TRBD1	CASSVWPRQGEVTDTEAFF	TGTGCCAGCAGCGTATGGCCCCGACAGGGGGAGGTGACCGACACTGAAGCTTTCTTT
TRBV24-1	NA	TRBJ2-3	TRBD1	CATSDAGTGDLTDTQYF	TGTGCCACCAGTGATGCCGGGACAGGGGACCTCACAGATACGCAGTATTTT
TRBV7-3	NA	TRBJ2-7	NA	CASSFPLQGGSSYEQYF	TGTGCCAGCAGCTTCCCTTTACAGGGCGGGAGCTCCTACGAGCAGTACTTC
TRBV6-1	NA	TRBJ1-2	TRBD1	CASSEGQGANGYTF	TGTGCCAGCAGTGAAGGACAGGGGGCAAATGGCTACACCTTC
TRBV28	NA	TRBJ2-3	TRBD1	CASGPGQVSTDTQYF	TGTGCCAGCGGGCCGGGACAGGTTAGCACAGATACGCAGTATTTT
TRBV3-1/TRBV3-2	NA	TRBJ2-3	NA	CASSLGGTASTDTQYF	TGTGCCAGCAGTCTGGGCGGGACGGCTAGCACAGATACGCAGTATTTT
TRBV5-8	NA	TRBJ1-5	TRBD1	CASSSRTGLQPQHF	TGTGCCAGCAGCTCAAGGACAGGGTTACAGCCCCAGCATTTT
TRBV3-1/TRBV3-2	few	TRBJ1-2	NA	CASSQDGVNYGYTF	TGTGCCAGCAGCCAAGACGGGGTGAACTATGGCTACACCTTC
TRBV21-1	NA	TRBJ1-5	NA	CASSNQDRGSNQPQHF	TGTGCCAGCAGCAATCAGGACAGGGGTAGCAATCAGCCCCAGCATTTT
TRBV4-2	NA	TRBJ2-5	NA	CASSQGGRRETQYF	TGTGCCAGCAGCCAAGGGGGGCGGAGAGAGACCCAGTACTTC
TRBV2	NA	TRBJ2-3	NA	CASSERRTSTDTQYF	TGTGCCAGCAGTGAACGCAGGACTAGCACAGATACGCAGTATTTT
TRBV3-1/TRBV3-2	once	TRBJ1-2	NA	CASSLGGDGYTF	TGTGCCAGCAGCCTCGGCGGTGATGGCTACACCTTC
TRBV21-1	NA	TRBJ2-1	NA	CASSKAPSGGVELHEQFF	TGTGCCAGCAGCAAAGCCCCTAGCGGGGGGGTGGAGTTACATGAGCAGTTCTTC
TRBV9	NA	TRBJ2-3	NA	CASSVNFRTDTQYF	TGTGCCAGCAGCGTGAACTTCCGCACAGATACGCAGTATTTT
TRBV4-2	NA	TRBJ2-1	NA	CASSQRREGGIYNEQFF	TGTGCCAGCAGCCAAAGGAGAGAGGGGGGGATCTACAATGAGCAGTTCTTC
TRBV4-1	NA	TRBJ2-6	NA	CASGRRIEGANVLTF	TGCGCCAGCGGCCGCAGGATCGAGGGGGCCAACGTCCTGACTTTC
TRBV19	NA	TRBJ2-7	NA	CASSIGGAAPGDEQYF	TGTGCCAGTAGTATAGGGGGAGCAGCGCCCGGGGACGAGCAGTACTTC
TRBV6-5	NA	TRBJ1-5	TRBD1	CASRRTGDAQPQHF	TGTGCCAGCAGACGCACAGGGGATGCCCAGCCCCAGCATTTT
TRBV28	NA	TRBJ2-3	TRBD2	CASSLGGVTDTQYF	TGTGCCAGCAGTTTAGGGGGGGTAACAGATACGCAGTATTTT
TRBV2	NA	TRBJ2-5	NA	CASNRMPAGAEETQYF	TGTGCCAGCAACAGAATGCCGGCAGGGGCCGAGGAGACCCAGTACTTC
TRBV5-4	once	TRBJ2-7	NA	CASSLANAFLVEQYF	TGTGCCAGCAGCTTGGCTAATGCTTTTTTGGTCGAGCAGTACTTC
TRBV6-5	NA	TRBJ1-4	TRBD1	CASSSGTGNEKLFF	TGTGCCAGCAGTTCCGGGACAGGGAATGAAAAACTGTTTTTT
TRBV4-1	NA	TRBJ2-3	NA	CASGSNPGSTDTQYF	TGCGCCAGCGGCTCGAATCCGGGAAGCACAGATACGCAGTATTTT
TRBV10-3	NA	TRBJ2-2	TRBD2	CAISGTSGMNTGELFF	TGTGCCATCAGCGGGACTAGCGGGATGAACACCGGGGAGCTGTTTTTT
TRBV28	NA	TRBJ1-5	NA	CASSTSGGNQPQHF	TGTGCCAGCAGCACGTCAGGGGGCAATCAGCCCCAGCATTTT
TRBV11-2	few	TRBJ1-2	NA	CASSHRTSGYTF	TGTGCCAGCAGCCACAGGACGAGTGGCTACACCTTC
TRBV28	NA	TRBJ2-3	TRBD2	CASSFQAGLSDTQYF	TGTGCCAGCAGTTTCCAAGCGGGGCTCTCAGATACGCAGTATTTT
TRBV28	NA	TRBJ1-5	NA	CASSQGGGAWKPQHF	TGTGCCAGCAGCCAAGGAGGAGGGGCTTGGAAGCCCCAGCATTTT
TRBV5-6	NA	TRBJ1-1	TRBD1	CASSIRQGASAFF	TGTGCCAGCAGCATCCGACAGGGGGCCTCGGCTTTCTTT
TRBV10-2	NA	TRBJ1-3	NA	CASSEWTGNTIYF	TGCGCCAGCAGTGAGTGGACAGGAAACACCATATATTTT
TRBV5-1	few	TRBJ1-1	NA	CASSLESASRNTEAFF	TGCGCCAGCAGCTTGGAGAGTGCATCCCGGAACACTGAAGCTTTCTTT
TRBV11-3	NA	TRBJ2-7	NA	CASSLERRRLHEQYF	TGTGCCAGCAGCTTAGAACGGCGGAGGTTACACGAGCAGTACTTC
TRBV10-1	few	TRBJ2-7	NA	CASSEAGRLPYEQYF	TGCGCCAGCAGTGAGGCGGGGCGTCTCCCCTACGAGCAGTACTTC
TRBV9	NA	TRBJ2-1	NA	CASGGGGAYNEQFF	TGTGCCAGCGGCGGAGGAGGGGCCTACAATGAGCAGTTCTTC
TRBV3-1/TRBV3-2	NA	TRBJ1-5	TRBD1	CASSQTGTVNQPQHF	TGTGCCAGCAGCCAAACCGGGACAGTCAATCAGCCCCAGCATTTT
TRBV6-1	NA	TRBJ1-3	TRBD1	CASSGGQAGSSGNTIYF	TGTGCCAGCAGTGGAGGACAGGCGGGCAGCTCTGGAAACACCATATATTTT
TRBV7-2	NA	TRBJ2-5	NA	CASSLVSRTPIETQYF	TGTGCCAGCAGCTTAGTCTCTCGGACTCCCATAGAGACCCAGTACTTC
TRBV6-1	NA	TRBJ2-7	NA	CASSEHFSKGFPAEQYF	TGTGCCAGCAGTGAACACTTTTCAAAGGGGTTTCCTGCCGAGCAGTACTTC
TRBV10-2	NA	TRBJ2-5	TRBD2	CASSDPGRGGADETQYF	TGCGCCAGCAGTGACCCCGGCCGGGGGGGGGCGGATGAGACCCAGTACTTC
TRBV3-1/TRBV3-2	few	TRBJ1-1	NA	CASSQTDTKHAEAFF	TGTGCCAGCAGCCAAACGGACACAAAGCACGCTGAAGCTTTCTTT
TRBV30	NA	TRBJ2-3	TRBD2	CAWKGLADTDTQYF	TGTGCCTGGAAAGGGCTAGCGGACACAGATACGCAGTATTTT
TRBV5-1	NA	TRBJ1-2	TRBD1	CASSLAGTGALGYTF	TGCGCCAGCAGCTTGGCCGGGACAGGGGCTCTCGGCTACACCTTC
TRBV30	NA	TRBJ1-4	TRBD1	CAWRKTGGNEKLFF	TGTGCCTGGAGGAAAACAGGGGGCAATGAAAAACTGTTTTTT
TRBV9	NA	TRBJ2-3	NA	CASSRKEGGTDTQYF	TGTGCCAGCAGCCGAAAGGAGGGCGGCACAGATACGCAGTATTTT
TRBV18	NA	TRBJ1-1	NA	CASSPSGERDTEAFF	TGTGCCAGCTCACCGTCAGGGGAAAGGGACACTGAAGCTTTCTTT
TRBV7-9	NA	TRBJ2-5	NA	CASRAEGYQETQYF	TGTGCCAGCAGGGCCGAGGGATACCAAGAGACCCAGTACTTC
TRBV21-1	NA	TRBJ2-7	NA	CASSKGFPGLGYEQYF	TGTGCCAGCAGCAAAGGGTTCCCGGGACTCGGCTACGAGCAGTACTTC
TRBV2	NA	TRBJ2-1	TRBD2	CASGKLAGVGNEQFF	TGTGCCAGCGGAAAACTAGCGGGGGTTGGTAATGAGCAGTTCTTC
TRBV5-1	NA	TRBJ2-5	TRBD2	CASSRGGTSQETQYF	TGCGCCAGCAGCCGTGGCGGGACTAGCCAAGAGACCCAGTACTTC
TRBV6-5	NA	TRBJ1-3	NA	CASSLDRSSGNTIYF	TGTGCCAGCAGCCTGGACAGAAGCTCTGGAAACACCATATATTTT
TRBV6-5	NA	TRBJ1-2	NA	CASSYSRSLRGYTF	TGTGCCAGCAGTTACTCGCGCTCTTTGAGGGGCTACACCTTC
TRBV12-3/TRBV12-4	NA	TRBJ2-5	NA	CASSPMFQETQYF	TGTGCCAGCAGCCCAATGTTCCAAGAGACCCAGTACTTC
TRBV11-3	NA	TRBJ2-7	NA	CASSLQGGGEQYF	TGTGCCAGCAGCTTACAGGGAGGCGGCGAGCAGTACTTC
TRBV20-1	NA	TRBJ2-3	NA	CSAPRTDTQYF	TGCAGTGCTCCCAGAACAGATACGCAGTATTTT
TRBV27	NA	TRBJ1-2	NA	CASSLYPGTIGYGYTF	TGTGCCAGCAGTTTATACCCGGGAACTATAGGCTATGGCTACACCTTC